This T cell receptor (beta chain) was captured by sequencing in a study of beta chain features in type 1 diabetes. Regarding the study as a whole: Shorter TCRB CDR3s, moderately but significantly so, were found in Type 1 diabetes patients in all four CD4+ subsets. A definitive answer on HLA type influencing TCRB rearrangement was not reached here.

As to this clone: Its antigen is currently unknown.

Every participating donor gave one draw, a heparinised blood sample averaging around 120 mL. Of the isolated RNA, all was reverse transcribed, and so the sequenced material was expressed TCRB transcripts. TCRdb's table, derived via immunoSEQ multiplex PCR, lists solely in-frame clones and lacks some. The sample holds 20,000 to 25,000 clones, about 69% seen once. Sequencing was done on a sample of Tregs from blood. This receptor was identified in a man between 18 and 29 years old with type 1 diabetes.

In DNA form, the CDR3 reads TGTGCCAGCTCACCTACCGGGACAACAAGCTCTGGCTACACCTTC. As protein: CASSPTGTTSSGYTF. The chain has TRBV18 and TRBJ1-2; maybe TRBD1 (6 bases). In germline, CDR1 is KGHSH, CDR2 LQKENI. V was shortened by 3 bases and J by 7 bases, with 18 bases between the two germline ends. The length of the CDR3 is 15 residues.